This is a list of T cell receptor beta chains from one sample in a study of metastatic and nonmetastatic thyroid tumors. TCRdb reprocessed the PCR reads using MiXCR. The sample yields approximately 44,000 clones, roughly 26% seen once. The sequenced material came from tumor tissue. These receptor sequences come from a female donor with papillary thyroid cancer or a benign thyroid nodule (not recorded which). Some clones in this sample may be carry-over from other donors' samples. Both conserved end residues are trimmed from each CDR3.

j_gene | v_gene | CDR3aa
TRBJ1-1 | TRBV20-1 | SARSPLGGYRTEAF
TRBJ2-7 | TRBV20-1 | SASRQVGTYEQY
TRBJ1-1 | TRBV12-3/TRBV12-4 | ASSFQMNTEAF
TRBJ1-2 | TRBV5-1 | ASSLSDSGPYGYT
TRBJ2-7 | TRBV20-1 | SARAWTGGFPFWYEQY
TRBJ2-3 | TRBV18 | ASSPRQGAQDTQY
TRBJ2-6 | TRBV15 | ATIRETWKSGANVLT
TRBJ1-1 | TRBV24-1 | ATRAGNTEAF
TRBJ2-7 | TRBV11-2 | ASSLGQSAYEQY
TRBJ1-4 | TRBV2 | ASSLSGDGEKLF
TRBJ2-5 | TRBV5-1 | ASSSAGLTSGSPRTQY
TRBJ1-1 | TRBV28 | ASSFYTEAF
TRBJ2-5 | TRBV6-1 | PSNSPERGGLETQY
TRBJ2-1 | TRBV20-1 | SASSWRSYNEQF
TRBJ2-5 | TRBV3-1 | ASSQLGETQY
TRBJ2-7 | TRBV20-1 | SAIGLAGGSEQY
TRBJ1-4 | TRBV12-3/TRBV12-4 | ASSRALGTGFEKLF
TRBJ2-1 | TRBV6-2/TRBV6-3 | ASSYSADYNEQF
TRBJ1-2 | TRBV24-1 | ATSDPGSWGYT
TRBJ1-1 | TRBV5-1 | ASSSDPDTEAF
TRBJ2-3 | TRBV6-2/TRBV6-3 | ASSRTVRGLLADTQY
TRBJ1-2 | TRBV6-1 | ASSYDRAGRGYT
TRBJ2-5 | TRBV2 | ASSNGRIQETQY
TRBJ1-2 | TRBV20-1 | RSLGRTYGYT
TRBJ1-1 | TRBV20-1 | SAPQNMNTEAF
TRBJ1-1 | TRBV6-1 | ASRITGGGMNTEAF
TRBJ2-2 | TRBV20-1 | SSPLGRRAGLTWELF
TRBJ2-3 | TRBV5-4 | ASSSAQDTQY
TRBJ2-4 | TRBV6-4 | ASRAQGYVHGDIQY
TRBJ2-2 | TRBV6-2/TRBV6-3 | ASSPTSGRLSNTGELF
TRBJ1-6 | TRBV6-1 | ASSEATANLNSPLH
TRBJ2-2 | TRBV9 | ASSVEERNPTGELF
TRBJ1-1 | TRBV18 | ASSPRGLEAF
TRBJ2-2 | TRBV6-1 | ASSEQGDTGYLF
TRBJ2-3 | TRBV6-1 | ASSSNRGDTQY
TRBJ2-3 | TRBV24-1 | ATGGNAGTQY